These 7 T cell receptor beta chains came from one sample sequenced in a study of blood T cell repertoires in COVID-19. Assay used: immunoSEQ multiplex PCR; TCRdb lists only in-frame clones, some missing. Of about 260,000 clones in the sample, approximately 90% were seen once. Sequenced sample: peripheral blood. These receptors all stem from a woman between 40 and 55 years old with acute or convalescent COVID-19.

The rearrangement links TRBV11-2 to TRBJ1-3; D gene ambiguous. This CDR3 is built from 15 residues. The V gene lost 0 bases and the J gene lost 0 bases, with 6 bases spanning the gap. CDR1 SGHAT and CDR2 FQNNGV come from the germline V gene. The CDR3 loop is CASSLDRRSGNTIYF. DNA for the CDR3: TGTGCCAGCAGCTTAGACAGGCGCTCTGGAAACACCATATATTTT.

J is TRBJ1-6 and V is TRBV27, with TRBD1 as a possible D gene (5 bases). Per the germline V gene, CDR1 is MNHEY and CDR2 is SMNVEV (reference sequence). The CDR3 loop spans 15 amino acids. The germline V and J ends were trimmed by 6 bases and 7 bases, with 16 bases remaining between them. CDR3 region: CASRGGETGNSPLHF. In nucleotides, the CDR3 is TGTGCCAGCAGGGGAGGGGAAACCGGGAATTCACCCCTCCACTTT.

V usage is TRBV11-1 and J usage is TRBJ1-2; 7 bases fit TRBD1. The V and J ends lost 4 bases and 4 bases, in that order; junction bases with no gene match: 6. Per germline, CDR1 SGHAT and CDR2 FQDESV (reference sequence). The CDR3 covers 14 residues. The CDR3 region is CASSSGQDIYGYTF. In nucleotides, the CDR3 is TGTGCCAGCAGCTCCGGACAGGACATCTATGGCTACACCTTC. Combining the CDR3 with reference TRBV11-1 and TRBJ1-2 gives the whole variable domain EAEVAQSPRYKITEKSQAVAFWCDPISGHATLYWYRQILGQGPELLVQFQDESVVDDSQLPKDRFSAERLKGVDSTLKIQPAELGDSAMYLCASSSGQDIYGYTFGSGTRLTVV.

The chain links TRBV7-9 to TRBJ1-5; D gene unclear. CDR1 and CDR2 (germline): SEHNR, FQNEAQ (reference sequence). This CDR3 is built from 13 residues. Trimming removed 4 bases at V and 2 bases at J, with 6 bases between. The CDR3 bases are TGTGCCAGCAGCTCTGGAGGCAATCAGCCCCAGCATTTT. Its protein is CASSSGGNQPQHF.

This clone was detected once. The CDR3 nucleotides are TGTGCCACAAACAGGGGGACTGAAGCTTTCTTT. Translated, it gives CATNRGTEAFF. This sequence joins TRBV6-5 and TRBJ1-1; 8 bases fit TRBD1. The CDR3 runs to 11 residues. Germline V gene lookup returns CDR1 MNHEY and CDR2 SVGAGI. Trimming at V came to 10 bases and at J to 5 bases, leaving 3 bases not matched to a gene.

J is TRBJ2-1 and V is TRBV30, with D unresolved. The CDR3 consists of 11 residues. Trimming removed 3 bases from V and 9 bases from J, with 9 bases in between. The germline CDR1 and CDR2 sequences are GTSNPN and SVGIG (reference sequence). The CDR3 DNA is TGTGCCTGGAGGTACCTCGGTGAGCAGTTCTTC. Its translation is CAWRYLGEQFF.

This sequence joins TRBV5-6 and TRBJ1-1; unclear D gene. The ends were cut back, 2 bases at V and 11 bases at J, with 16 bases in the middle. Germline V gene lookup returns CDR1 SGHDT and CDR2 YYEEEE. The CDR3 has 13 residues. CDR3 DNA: TGTGCCAGCAGCTTCTCCGGCCGAGGAGTTGCTTTCTTT. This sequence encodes CASSFSGRGVAFF.